Listed below are T cell receptor beta chains from one sample, sequenced in a study. TCRdb re-called the 5' RACE reads with MiXCR, one entry per CDR3 protein. The sample lists over 40,000 distinct CDR3 sequences, 22% seen once, with approximately 4% in the top ten. The sequenced material came from Tregs sorted from blood. The receptors were sampled from a female donor with breast cancer. Each CDR3 is given with its conserved first and last residue. A D gene is named only where the DNA matches it firmly. Size tells how often a clone was seen (once, few, many) or the class of an expanded clone, and some rows leave it out.

j_gene	v_gene	d_gene	abundance	CDR3aa	CDR3nt
TRBJ1-2	TRBV28	-	-	CASLDIYGYTF	TGTGCCAGTCTGGACATTTATGGCTACACCTTC
TRBJ1-3	TRBV29-1	TRBD1	-	CSAQGTGDFSGNTIYF	TGCAGCGCTCAGGGGACAGGCGACTTCTCTGGAAACACCATATATTTT
TRBJ1-2	TRBV5-1	-	many	CASSWGTEDYGYTF	TGCGCCAGCAGCTGGGGCACAGAGGACTATGGCTACACCTTC
TRBJ2-1	TRBV5-1	TRBD2	many	CASSQLAGVYNEQFF	TGCGCCAGCAGCCAACTAGCGGGTGTTTACAATGAGCAGTTCTTC
TRBJ1-1	TRBV4-1	-	many	CASSPQHGGSSLNTEAFF	TGCGCCAGCAGCCCCCAGCACGGGGGGTCAAGTTTGAACACTGAAGCTTTCTTT
TRBJ2-7	TRBV7-9	-	few	CASGDLSYEQYF	TGTGCCAGTGGGGACCTCTCCTACGAGCAGTACTTC
TRBJ2-7	TRBV20-1	-	many	CSARRNPTYEQYF	TGCAGTGCTAGGCGCAACCCAACCTACGAGCAGTACTTC
TRBJ2-7	TRBV5-5	-	-	CASSLWTAATYEQYF	TGTGCCAGCAGCTTGTGGACTGCAGCGACTTACGAGCAGTACTTC
TRBJ1-2	TRBV20-1	-	-	CSAKQIYGYTF	TGCAGTGCTAAACAGATCTATGGCTACACCTTC
TRBJ2-1	TRBV7-9	TRBD2	few	CASSLETSGLYNEQFF	TGTGCCAGCAGCTTGGAGACTAGCGGGCTCTACAATGAGCAGTTCTTC
TRBJ2-5	TRBV6-1	-	medium-sized	CASSEEAATETQYF	TGTGCCAGCAGTGAAGAGGCAGCGACGGAGACCCAGTACTTC
TRBJ2-5	TRBV29-1	-	many	CSVRHGRETQYF	TGCAGCGTGAGACACGGTAGAGAGACCCAGTACTTC
TRBJ1-1	TRBV5-1	TRBD1	few	CASSSGTGALMNTEAFF	TGCGCCAGCAGCTCCGGGACAGGGGCCTTAATGAACACTGAAGCTTTCTTT
TRBJ2-1	TRBV6-5	TRBD2	many	CASSYGSGGRNEQFF	TGTGCCAGCAGTTACGGGTCGGGAGGCCGCAATGAGCAGTTCTTC
TRBJ2-5	TRBV5-1	TRBD1	few	CASTVTGDKETQYF	TGCGCCAGCACCGTGACAGGGGACAAAGAGACCCAGTACTTC
TRBJ1-5	TRBV7-2	-	-	CASSPGQGEDNQPQHF	TGTGCCAGCAGCCCTGGGCAGGGCGAGGACAATCAGCCCCAGCATTTT
TRBJ2-1	TRBV5-1	-	many	CASSSRGEHNEQFF	TGCGCCAGCAGTTCACGGGGAGAGCACAATGAGCAGTTCTTC
TRBJ2-3	TRBV4-1	TRBD2	-	CASSQFHGTTRTDTQYF	TGCGCCAGCAGCCAGTTCCATGGGACTACCCGCACAGATACGCAGTATTTT
TRBJ1-2	TRBV12-3/TRBV12-4	TRBD1	many	CASSLGPGQYGYTF	TGTGCCAGCAGTCTAGGACCGGGACAGTATGGCTACACCTTC
TRBJ2-2	TRBV7-9	-	many	CASRPPTAVYTGELFF	TGTGCCAGCAGGCCCCCAACAGCGGTGTACACCGGGGAGCTGTTTTTT
TRBJ2-1	TRBV24-1	-	-	CATSNFGLARSEQFF	TGTGCCACCAGTAATTTTGGGCTAGCGAGAAGTGAGCAGTTCTTC
TRBJ1-2	TRBV7-9	-	many	CASSFPSFYGYTF	TGTGCCAGCAGCTTCCCGAGCTTCTATGGCTACACCTTC
TRBJ2-3	TRBV2	-	-	CASSGGYTQYF	TGTGCCAGCAGTGGGGGGTACACGCAGTATTTT
TRBJ2-7	TRBV7-6	TRBD2	many	CASSLEGVGGYYEQYF	TGTGCCAGCAGCTTAGAGGGAGTGGGAGGGTACTACGAGCAGTACTTC
TRBJ1-1	TRBV6-1	-	many	CASGGNSPNTEAFF	TGTGCCAGCGGAGGAAACAGTCCGAACACTGAAGCTTTCTTT
TRBJ2-3	TRBV27	-	-	CASSLSSIPGLPQYF	TGTGCCAGCAGTTTAAGCTCTATACCGGGACTTCCGCAGTATTTT
TRBJ1-6	TRBV13	-	few	CASSKGGNSPLHF	TGTGCCAGCAGTAAAGGGGGTAATTCACCCCTCCACTTT
TRBJ2-1	TRBV4-3	TRBD2	many	CASSQRSLVAGFGINEQFF	TGCGCCAGCAGCCAAAGGTCCCTTGTAGCGGGATTCGGTATAAATGAGCAGTTCTTC
TRBJ2-3	TRBV20-1	-	many	CSARDLEWGAGATDTQYF	TGCAGTGCTAGAGATCTCGAGTGGGGGGCTGGGGCCACAGATACGCAGTATTTT
TRBJ2-5	TRBV7-2	-	many	CASSLVRGGETQYF	TGTGCCAGCAGCTTAGTTCGGGGTGGGGAGACCCAGTACTTC
TRBJ2-5	TRBV7-9	TRBD2	few	CAGGLAGVETQYF	TGTGCCGGTGGACTAGCGGGAGTGGAGACCCAGTACTTC
TRBJ2-5	TRBV6-1	-	-	CASSGVIQETQYF	TGTGCCAGCAGCGGGGTCATCCAAGAGACCCAGTACTTC
TRBJ2-7	TRBV5-1	TRBD2	many	CASSFISEWAGGPSYEQYF	TGCGCCAGCAGCTTTATTTCGGAATGGGCGGGAGGGCCCTCCTACGAGCAGTACTTC
TRBJ1-5	TRBV28	-	once	CASNDIGGSRGNQPQHF	TGTGCCAGCAACGATATCGGGGGCTCTCGGGGCAATCAGCCCCAGCATTTT
TRBJ1-1	TRBV20-1	-	few	CSARARVMNTEAFF	TGCAGTGCTAGAGCCAGGGTTATGAACACTGAAGCTTTCTTT
TRBJ1-2	TRBV27	TRBD1	many	CATMTGKGYTF	TGTGCCACGATGACAGGGAAAGGCTACACCTTC
TRBJ2-3	TRBV12-3/TRBV12-4	-	many	CASSLDIPDTQYF	TGTGCCAGCAGTTTAGATATCCCAGATACGCAGTATTTT
TRBJ2-1	TRBV7-9	TRBD2	-	CASNQLNSGRADNEQFF	TGTGCCAGCAACCAGCTCAATAGCGGGAGGGCGGACAATGAGCAGTTCTTC
TRBJ1-1	TRBV6-1	-	few	CASSEWGLNTEAFF	TGTGCCAGCAGTGAATGGGGATTGAACACTGAAGCTTTCTTT
TRBJ1-2	TRBV18	-	-	CASSPQRGGSFNYGYTF	TGTGCCAGCTCACCTCAGAGGGGAGGCAGCTTTAACTATGGCTACACCTTC
TRBJ2-4	TRBV5-1	TRBD1	many	CASSSQGAGNIQYF	TGCGCCAGCAGCTCACAGGGGGCGGGAAACATTCAGTACTTC
TRBJ1-1	TRBV12-3/TRBV12-4	TRBD1	few	CASSPGTGLSVLNTEAFF	TGTGCCAGCAGTCCCGGGACAGGGCTCAGCGTCCTGAACACTGAAGCTTTCTTT